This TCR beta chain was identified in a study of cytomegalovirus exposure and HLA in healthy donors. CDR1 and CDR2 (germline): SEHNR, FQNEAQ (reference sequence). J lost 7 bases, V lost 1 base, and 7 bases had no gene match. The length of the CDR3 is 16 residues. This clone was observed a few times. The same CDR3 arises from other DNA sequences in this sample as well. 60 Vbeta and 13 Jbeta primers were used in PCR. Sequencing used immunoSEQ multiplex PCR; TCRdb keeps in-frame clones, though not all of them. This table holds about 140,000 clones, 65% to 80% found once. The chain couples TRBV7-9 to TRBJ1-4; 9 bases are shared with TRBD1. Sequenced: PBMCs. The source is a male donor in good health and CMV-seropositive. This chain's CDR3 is CASSLDPGQGREKLFF. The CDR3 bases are TGTGCCAGCAGCTTAGATCCCGGACAGGGGCGTGAAAAACTGTTTTTT.